The 15 T cell receptor beta chains in this list originate from one sample, sequenced in a study of cytomegalovirus exposure and HLA in healthy donors. In the PCR, 60 Vbeta and 13 Jbeta primers were used. TCRdb's copy holds only in-frame clones and misses some; the assay was immunoSEQ multiplex PCR. Seen here are about 140,000 clones, 80% observed once, and the top ten hold roughly 4.8%. The source material was PBMCs. The receptors were sampled from a man in his forties in good health and CMV-seronegative.

The chain joins TRBV7-2 to TRBJ1-5; 8 bases line up with TRBD1. From germline, CDR1 is SGHTA and CDR2 FQGNSA. The CDR3 runs to 12 residues. V shed 5 bases, J shed 11 bases, and the junction held 5 bases outside the gene matches. The CDR3 reads CASSPDRGTQHF. CDR3 nucleotide sequence: TGTGCCAGCAGCCCTGACAGGGGAACCCAGCATTTT.

The gene calls are TRBV5-1 and TRBJ2-3; 7 positions agree with TRBD2. Germline loops: CDR1 SGHRS, CDR2 YFSETQ. Trimming removed 7 bases from V and 3 bases from J; junction bases left unmatched: 2. The CDR3 covers 12 residues. For the CDR3, the DNA is TGCGCCAGCGGGGGGGGGACAGATACGCAGTATTTT. It codes for CASGGGTDTQYF.

This chain connects TRBV28 to TRBJ1-1; D perhaps matches TRBD1 (5 bases). V lost 2 bases to trimming and J lost 11 bases, with 12 bases between them. The CDR3 spans 12 residues. Germline V lookup: CDR1 MDHEN, CDR2 SYDVKM. The DNA for the CDR3 is TGTGCCAGCAGTTTAGGTCCGGGGGGGGCTTTCTTT. Translation gives CASSLGPGGAFF.

The chain joins TRBV7-9 to TRBJ2-2; the match to TRBD1 covers 9 bases. Trimming cost V 2 bases and J 7 bases; bases outside gene matches: 8. There are 16 residues in the CDR3. Looked up from germline, CDR1 is SEHNR and CDR2 is FQNEAQ (reference sequence). The CDR3 DNA reads as TGTGCCAGCAGCTTACCTACAGGGGGCGGCAACGGGGAGCTGTTTTTT. It encodes CASSLPTGGGNGELFF.

The chain employs TRBV6-5 and TRBJ1-5; tentative D call: TRBD1 (6 bases). CDR1 is MNHEY and CDR2 is SVGAGI in the germline V gene. This CDR3 region has 15 residues. Trimming cost V 0 bases and J 5 bases, with 11 bases left between them. CDR3 nucleotide sequence: TGTGCCAGCAGTTACTCGATCAGGGGAGATCAGCCCCAGCATTTT. This codes for CASSYSIRGDQPQHF.

The rearrangement uses TRBV7-9 and TRBJ2-7; no firm D call. The length of the CDR3 is 12 residues. Germline V gene sequence: CDR1 SEHNR, CDR2 FQNEAQ (reference sequence). Trimming took off 2 bases at V and 7 bases at J, with 9 bases between the two ends. The CDR3 sequence is CASSLTGIEQYF. The CDR3 nucleotides are TGTGCCAGCAGCTTAACTGGTATTGAGCAGTACTTC.

The rearrangement links TRBV5-1 to TRBJ2-7, with TRBD2 as a possible D gene (5 bases). CDR1 and CDR2 from the germline V gene are SGHRS and YFSETQ. This CDR3 has 15 residues. Trimming removed 0 bases at V and 0 bases at J, with 10 bases between. CDR3 DNA: TGCGCCAGCAGCTTGGGACCGGGGAGCTCCTACGAGCAGTACTTC. Protein product: CASSLGPGSSYEQYF.

The chain combines TRBV15 with TRBJ2-7; D possibly corresponds to TRBD2 (6 bases). V was shortened by 1 base and J by 2 bases, with 15 bases between the two germline ends. Germline V gene sequence: CDR1 LNHNV, CDR2 YYDKDF (reference sequence). This CDR3 has 16 residues. This CDR3 is CATSRAGGTAAYEQYF. DNA for the CDR3: TGTGCCACCAGCAGAGCCGGGGGAACGGCTGCCTACGAGCAGTACTTC.

The V call is TRBV5-1, the J call TRBJ2-3; D possibly corresponds to TRBD1 (5 bases). Germline CDR1 SGHRS, CDR2 YFSETQ. Trimming pared 6 bases from V and 4 bases from J, leaving 9 bases between. The CDR3 loop spans 12 amino acids. The chain's CDR3 is CASMTASDTQYF. In nucleotides, the CDR3 is TGCGCCAGCATGACAGCGTCAGATACGCAGTATTTT. Combining the CDR3 with reference TRBV5-1 and TRBJ2-3 gives the whole variable domain KAGVTQTPRYLIKTRGQQVTLSCSPISGHRSVSWYQQTPGQGLQFLFEYFSETQRNKGNFPGRFSGRQFSNSRSEMNVSTLELGDSALYLCASMTASDTQYFGPGTRLTVL.

The J gene is TRBJ1-2, the V gene TRBV10-2; D ambiguous. The ends were cut back, 3 bases at V and 5 bases at J, with 16 bases in the middle. Germline V gene lookup returns CDR1 WSHSY and CDR2 SAAADI. This CDR3 has 15 amino acids. The CDR3 region has the DNA TGCGCCAGCAGTGAAGGCAGGACTTATGATTATGGCTACACCTTC. It specifies CASSEGRTYDYGYTF.

The chain links TRBV5-1 to TRBJ2-5, with D tentatively TRBD1 (5 bases). V was cut by 0 bases and J by 1 base, with 7 bases left in between. This CDR3 contains 14 residues. Germline loops: CDR1 SGHRS, CDR2 YFSETQ. CDR3 coding DNA: TGCGCCAGCAGCTTGGACAGGCCCCAAGAGACCCAGTACTTC. This encodes CASSLDRPQETQYF.

The V call is TRBV6-5, the J call TRBJ2-2; D remains ambiguous. The V end lost 3 bases, the J end lost 6 bases, and 5 bases lay between the germline ends. The CDR3 runs 12 residues. Germline V gene sequence: CDR1 MNHEY, CDR2 SVGAGI. The CDR3 protein is CASSYFSGELFF. In DNA, the CDR3 is TGTGCCAGCAGTTATTTCTCCGGGGAGCTGTTTTTT.

The chain is built from TRBV29-1 and TRBJ2-5, with D hard to call. Trimming pared 1 base from V and 1 base from J, leaving 10 bases between. CDR3 length: 14 amino acids. Looked up from germline, CDR1 is SQVTM and CDR2 is ANQGSEA. The CDR3 here is CSVEVVRSQETQYF. The CDR3 DNA reads as TGCAGCGTTGAAGTGGTCCGGTCCCAAGAGACCCAGTACTTC.

V usage is TRBV19 and J usage is TRBJ1-4, with D unresolved. CDR3 length equals 13 residues. The V and J ends lost 5 bases and 3 bases respectively, with 7 bases between them. Germline CDR1 is LNHDA and CDR2 is SQIVND (reference sequence). CDR3 in amino acids: CASSLQSNEKLFF. The CDR3 DNA follows: TGTGCCAGTAGTTTACAGTCTAATGAAAAACTGTTTTTT.

This clone appeared a few times. V is TRBV5-6 and J is TRBJ1-1, with D uncertain. The V and J ends lost 1 base and 0 bases respectively, with 16 bases between them. The CDR3 extends over 17 amino acids. Germline values: CDR1 SGHDT, CDR2 YYEEEE. The CDR3: CASSLLGSGGLNTEAFF. In DNA form, the CDR3 reads TGTGCCAGCAGCTTGCTGGGTTCAGGAGGCCTGAACACTGAAGCTTTCTTT.